The 12 T cell receptor beta chains presented below share a single source sample, sequenced in a study of OX40 agonist ivuxolimab in advanced cancers. Assay used: immunoSEQ multiplex PCR; TCRdb lists only in-frame clones, some missing. The sample holds tens of thousands of clones, roughly 82% seen once. The material sequenced was CD4+ or CD8+ T cells sorted from blood, taken in a trial of the OX40 agonist ivuxolimab. The source is an adult with an advanced solid tumor such as melanoma, head and neck, liver or kidney cancer.

For this clone: Other DNA variants within this sample encode the same CDR3. The rearrangement links TRBV4-1 to TRBJ2-1; 7 positions agree with TRBD2. Germline-derived CDR1 and CDR2 are MGHRA and YSYEKL. The J segment lost 7 bases and the V segment lost 1 base, leaving 1 base of the junction unmatched. This CDR3 comprises 13 residues. The CDR3: CASSQVGGNEQFF. The CDR3 DNA reads TGCGCCAGCAGCCAAGTGGGGGGGAATGAGCAGTTCTTC.

The J gene is TRBJ1-4, the V gene TRBV6-1; 9 bases fit TRBD1. The CDR3 length is 14 residues. The ends lost 7 bases at V and 4 bases at J; junction bases unmatched: 4. The germline CDR1 and CDR2 sequences are MNHNS and SASEGT. CDR3 amino acids: CASIAGQGNEKLFF. CDR3 DNA: TGTGCCAGCATCGCGGGACAGGGTAATGAAAAACTGTTTTTT.

This chain connects TRBV5-8 to TRBJ2-7, with 7 positions matching TRBD1. Losses at the gene ends were 4 bases for V and 6 bases for J; bases not matched to a gene: 10. CDR1 is SGHTS and CDR2 is YDEGEE in the germline V gene. This CDR3 has 14 residues. The DNA of the CDR3 is TGTGCCAGCAGCAGCCGACAGGGTATGGGCGAGCAGTACTTC. Protein: CASSSRQGMGEQYF. The complete variable domain, with remaining parts taken from reference TRBV5-8 and TRBJ2-7, reads EAGVTQSPTHLIKTRGQQATLRCSPISGHTSVYWYQQALGLGLQFLLWYDEGEERNRGNFPPRFSGRQFPNYSSELNVNALELEDSALYLCASSSRQGMGEQYFGPGTRLTVT.

V gene TRBV5-5 combines with J gene TRBJ2-1; 8 nucleotides agree with TRBD2. Per germline, CDR1 SGHKS and CDR2 YYEKEE (reference sequence). J gave up 4 bases and V 4 bases, and 7 bases lay outside the gene matches. The CDR3 is 15 residues long. CDR3 in amino acids: CASSPVAGSYNEQFF. Here the CDR3 DNA reads TGTGCCAGCAGCCCCGTAGCGGGGAGTTACAATGAGCAGTTCTTC.

This chain joins TRBV7-2 and TRBJ2-7, with a tentative D call TRBD1 (5 bases). Germline lookup yields CDR1 SGHTA and CDR2 FQGNSA. CDR3 length: 14 amino acids. The ends were cut back, 4 bases at V and 4 bases at J, with 14 bases in the middle. The CDR3: CASSSRAGPYEQYF. The CDR3 region has the DNA TGTGCCAGCAGCTCTCGGGCAGGGCCTTACGAGCAGTACTTC. Based on the CDR3 plus reference TRBV7-2 and TRBJ2-7, the full variable domain is GAGVSQSPSNKVTEKGKDVELRCDPISGHTALYWYRQSLGQGLEFLIYFQGNSAPDKSGLPSDRFSAERTGGSVSTLTIQRTQQEDSAVYLCASSSRAGPYEQYFGPGTRLTVT.

This chain links TRBV10-3 with TRBJ2-2, with a possible D match to TRBD1 (7 bases). V dropped 9 bases and J dropped 5 bases, with 13 bases sitting between them. This CDR3 has 13 residues. Germline CDR1 reads ENHRY; CDR2 reads SYGVKD. The CDR3: CAIQGGGTGELFF. The CDR3 DNA sequence: TGTGCCATTCAGGGGGGAGGTACCGGGGAGCTGTTTTTT.

CDR3 sequence reads: CASSITRNNSPLHF. The DNA for the CDR3 is TGTGCCAGTAGTATTACCAGGAATAATTCACCCCTCCACTTT. The chain employs TRBV19 and TRBJ1-6; D unresolved. The V end was cut by 3 bases, the J end by 5 bases, with 8 bases between. The length of the CDR3 is 14 residues. In germline, CDR1 is LNHDA, CDR2 SQIVND (reference sequence).

V and J are TRBV29-1 and TRBJ2-7; D perhaps matches TRBD2 (7 bases). This CDR3 contains 15 residues. Germline CDR1 and CDR2: SQVTM and ANQGSEA. V dropped 0 bases and J dropped 2 bases, with 14 bases sitting between them. The CDR3 DNA follows: TGCAGCGTTGAAGATCTGCGGGGGCTGACCTACGAGCAGTACTTC. It codes for CSVEDLRGLTYEQYF.

J is TRBJ2-7 and V is TRBV19; TRBD1 matches 8 bases. The V and J ends lost 6 bases and 0 bases, in that order; junction bases with no gene match: 4. Per germline, CDR1 LNHDA and CDR2 SQIVND (reference sequence). The CDR3 runs 14 residues. In DNA form, the CDR3 reads TGTGCCAGTAGCGACAGGGGCTACTCCTACGAGCAGTACTTC. Residues: CASSDRGYSYEQYF.

J is TRBJ1-4 and V is TRBV6-1; D might be TRBD1 (5 bases). The CDR3 extends over 15 amino acids. Between the trimmed V and J ends, which lost 8 bases and 4 bases, there was a span of 17 bases. From germline, CDR1 is MNHNS and CDR2 SASEGT. The CDR3 is CASLGGAGFNEKLFF. The CDR3 coding sequence is TGTGCCAGCCTGGGGGGTGCTGGATTTAATGAAAAACTGTTTTTT.

The chain uses TRBV6-1 and TRBJ2-3, with 7 bases fitting TRBD2. The CDR3 runs to 14 residues. CDR1 MNHNS and CDR2 SASEGT come from the germline V gene. Losses at the gene ends were 2 bases for V and 1 base for J; bases not matched to a gene: 0. The CDR3 sequence is CASSERGGTDTQYF. The CDR3 DNA reads TGTGCCAGCAGTGAACGGGGGGGCACAGATACGCAGTATTTT.

The V call is TRBV20-1, the J call TRBJ2-7; no clear D. Germline CDR1 DFQATT, CDR2 SNEGSKA (reference sequence). The CDR3 length is 11 residues. Trimming left V 6 bases short and J 1 base short, with 7 bases between. The CDR3 region has the DNA TGCAGTGCGGTCCGGTCCTACGAGCAGTACTTC. Protein: CSAVRSYEQYF.